Listed below are T cell receptor beta chains from one sample, sequenced in a study of identical twins. A single record per CDR3 protein comes from TCRdb applying MiXCR to the 5' RACE reads. Of fewer than 250,000 distinct CDR3 sequences in the sample, over 8% were seen once. The sequencing sample was made of memory (CD45RO+) T cells sorted from blood. All receptors come from a woman between 18 and 30 years old in good health. The CDR3 runs from the conserved cysteine through the conserved F or W. D genes are given only for firm matches. Clone size appears in some rows only: once, few, many, or a class for an expanded clone.

clone size: .; J gene: TRBJ2-2; V gene: TRBV20-1; D gene: .; CDR3 protein: CSAIGQPRRELFF; CDR3 DNA: TGCAGTGCTATCGGGCAGCCTAGACGGGAGCTGTTTTTT
clone size: .; J gene: TRBJ2-7; V gene: TRBV10-3; D gene: TRBD1; CDR3 protein: CAISESELSTGNELYF; CDR3 DNA: TGTGCCATCAGTGAGTCGGAACTCTCGACAGGGAACGAGCTGTACTTC
clone size: .; J gene: TRBJ1-1; V gene: TRBV24-1; D gene: .; CDR3 protein: CATSRNTEAFF; CDR3 DNA: TGTGCCACCAGCAGGAACACTGAAGCTTTCTTT
clone size: few; J gene: TRBJ2-2; V gene: TRBV5-1; D gene: TRBD2; CDR3 protein: CASSWGGSGTGELFF; CDR3 DNA: TGCGCCAGCAGCTGGGGAGGGAGTGGCACCGGGGAGCTGTTTTTT
clone size: .; J gene: TRBJ2-3; V gene: TRBV7-9; D gene: TRBD2; CDR3 protein: CASSLGLARSTDTQYF; CDR3 DNA: TGTGCCAGCAGCTTAGGACTAGCGAGAAGCACAGATACGCAGTATTTT
clone size: .; J gene: TRBJ1-1; V gene: TRBV20-1; D gene: TRBD1; CDR3 protein: CSAKRQGAGTEAFF; CDR3 DNA: TGCAGTGCTAAACGACAGGGGGCGGGCACTGAAGCTTTCTTT
clone size: many; J gene: TRBJ1-2; V gene: TRBV20-1; D gene: .; CDR3 protein: CSAAGTGINYGYTF; CDR3 DNA: TGCAGTGCTGCGGGAACAGGGATTAACTATGGCTACACCTTC
clone size: few; J gene: TRBJ2-5; V gene: TRBV5-6; D gene: .; CDR3 protein: CASSRLGRTGETQYF; CDR3 DNA: TGTGCCAGCAGCAGACTAGGTCGAACCGGGGAGACCCAGTACTTC
clone size: .; J gene: TRBJ2-1; V gene: TRBV20-1; D gene: .; CDR3 protein: CSATFRGPGNEQFF; CDR3 DNA: TGCAGTGCAACCTTTCGGGGGCCAGGGAATGAGCAGTTCTTC
clone size: .; J gene: TRBJ1-1; V gene: TRBV10-3; D gene: .; CDR3 protein: CAISESEGPEAFF; CDR3 DNA: TGTGCCATCAGTGAGTCCGAGGGACCTGAAGCTTTCTTT
clone size: few; J gene: TRBJ2-2; V gene: TRBV7-6; D gene: TRBD2; CDR3 protein: CASSLSGGAANTGELFF; CDR3 DNA: TGTGCCAGCAGCTTGAGCGGGGGGGCGGCGAACACCGGGGAGCTGTTTTTT
clone size: few; J gene: TRBJ2-5; V gene: TRBV9; D gene: TRBD2; CDR3 protein: CASAAGVLETQYF; CDR3 DNA: TGTGCCAGCGCCGCGGGGGTTCTGGAGACCCAGTACTTC
clone size: few; J gene: TRBJ2-2; V gene: TRBV20-1; D gene: .; CDR3 protein: CSASRAYTGELFF; CDR3 DNA: TGCAGTGCTAGCCGGGCCTACACCGGGGAGCTGTTTTTT
clone size: .; J gene: TRBJ1-1; V gene: TRBV20-1; D gene: .; CDR3 protein: CSARDAQGNTEAFF; CDR3 DNA: TGCAGTGCTAGAGATGCACAGGGTAACACTGAAGCTTTCTTT
clone size: .; J gene: TRBJ2-7; V gene: TRBV7-2; D gene: TRBD2; CDR3 protein: CASSRGLAGPYEQYF; CDR3 DNA: TGTGCCAGCAGCCGCGGACTAGCGGGACCCTACGAGCAGTACTTC
clone size: .; J gene: TRBJ2-3; V gene: TRBV12-3/TRBV12-4; D gene: TRBD2; CDR3 protein: CASSATSGGAGSTDTQYF; CDR3 DNA: TGTGCCAGCAGTGCCACTAGCGGGGGGGCCGGTAGCACAGATACGCAGTATTTT
clone size: .; J gene: TRBJ1-5; V gene: TRBV6-1; D gene: .; CDR3 protein: CASNPEPYSNQPQHF; CDR3 DNA: TGTGCCAGCAATCCGGAACCTTATAGCAATCAGCCCCAGCATTTT
clone size: few; J gene: TRBJ1-2; V gene: TRBV16; D gene: TRBD1; CDR3 protein: CASSQGDRGTYGYTF; CDR3 DNA: TGTGCCAGCAGCCAAGGGGACAGGGGAACCTATGGCTACACCTTC
clone size: .; J gene: TRBJ1-6; V gene: TRBV7-2; D gene: .; CDR3 protein: CASSLARGDGSPLHF; CDR3 DNA: TGTGCCAGCAGCTTAGCGCGTGGTGACGGTTCACCCCTCCACTTT
clone size: .; J gene: TRBJ2-1; V gene: TRBV7-8; D gene: .; CDR3 protein: CASSFSGAQSYNEQFF; CDR3 DNA: TGTGCCAGCAGCTTTTCGGGGGCGCAATCCTACAATGAGCAGTTCTTC
clone size: .; J gene: TRBJ2-7; V gene: TRBV12-3/TRBV12-4; D gene: TRBD2; CDR3 protein: CASSPRTSGIDEQYF; CDR3 DNA: TGTGCCAGCAGCCCCAGGACTAGCGGGATTGACGAGCAGTACTTC
clone size: few; J gene: TRBJ2-1; V gene: TRBV5-5; D gene: .; CDR3 protein: CASTPGRREFF; CDR3 DNA: TGTGCCAGCACCCCGGGAAGACGGGAGTTCTTC
clone size: .; J gene: TRBJ2-5; V gene: TRBV7-2; D gene: .; CDR3 protein: CASSPLSGFQETQYF; CDR3 DNA: TGTGCCAGCAGCCCGCTGAGTGGGTTTCAAGAGACCCAGTACTTC
clone size: few; J gene: TRBJ2-7; V gene: TRBV29-1; D gene: .; CDR3 protein: CSVGWDLRNEQYF; CDR3 DNA: TGCAGCGTGGGGTGGGACCTTCGGAACGAGCAGTACTTC
clone size: many; J gene: TRBJ2-6; V gene: TRBV2; D gene: .; CDR3 protein: CARKGVSGANVLTF; CDR3 DNA: TGTGCCAGGAAGGGTGTCTCTGGGGCCAACGTCCTGACTTTC
clone size: .; J gene: TRBJ2-5; V gene: TRBV7-9; D gene: TRBD2; CDR3 protein: CASSLGLAGKETQYF; CDR3 DNA: TGTGCCAGCAGCTTAGGACTAGCGGGCAAAGAGACCCAGTACTTC
clone size: .; J gene: TRBJ2-1; V gene: TRBV5-1; D gene: TRBD2; CDR3 protein: CASSLVGTSGASSYNEQFF; CDR3 DNA: TGCGCCAGCAGCTTGGTAGGGACTAGCGGGGCGAGCTCCTACAATGAGCAGTTCTTC
clone size: .; J gene: TRBJ2-1; V gene: TRBV5-1; D gene: .; CDR3 protein: CASYPPGYNEQFF; CDR3 DNA: TGCGCCAGTTACCCGCCCGGTTACAATGAGCAGTTCTTC
clone size: .; J gene: TRBJ2-1; V gene: TRBV20-1; D gene: TRBD2; CDR3 protein: CSAPPPSGTRREQFF; CDR3 DNA: TGCAGTGCTCCCCCCCCTAGCGGGACCCGAAGGGAGCAGTTCTTC
clone size: few; J gene: TRBJ2-3; V gene: TRBV20-1; D gene: .; CDR3 protein: CSARDRFVGTYFF; CDR3 DNA: TGCAGTGCTAGAGATCGGTTTGTTGGGACTTATTTTTTT
clone size: many; J gene: TRBJ1-5; V gene: TRBV12-3/TRBV12-4; D gene: .; CDR3 protein: CASSPQGGNQPQHF; CDR3 DNA: TGTGCCAGCAGTCCCCAAGGTGGCAATCAGCCCCAGCATTTT
clone size: few; J gene: TRBJ1-1; V gene: TRBV6-5; D gene: .; CDR3 protein: CASSYSKIRGPEAFF; CDR3 DNA: TGTGCCAGCAGTTACTCGAAAATTCGGGGGCCAGAAGCTTTCTTT
clone size: many; J gene: TRBJ1-1; V gene: TRBV7-9; D gene: .; CDR3 protein: CASGGQNTEAFF; CDR3 DNA: TGTGCCAGCGGGGGACAGAACACTGAAGCTTTCTTT
clone size: few; J gene: TRBJ1-1; V gene: TRBV20-1; D gene: .; CDR3 protein: CSARRGTGVLGEAFF; CDR3 DNA: TGCAGTGCTAGAAGGGGGACTGGTGTTTTGGGTGAAGCTTTCTTT
clone size: many; J gene: TRBJ1-1; V gene: TRBV4-1; D gene: .; CDR3 protein: CASSQRQNTEAFF; CDR3 DNA: TGCGCCAGCAGCCAACGACAGAACACTGAAGCTTTCTTT
clone size: .; J gene: TRBJ2-2; V gene: TRBV12-3/TRBV12-4; D gene: TRBD1; CDR3 protein: CASSFRTGDTGELFF; CDR3 DNA: TGTGCCAGCAGTTTTAGGACAGGGGACACCGGGGAGCTGTTTTTT
clone size: few; J gene: TRBJ1-2; V gene: TRBV20-1; D gene: .; CDR3 protein: CSATGADYGYTF; CDR3 DNA: TGCAGTGCTACGGGGGCTGACTATGGCTACACCTTC
clone size: .; J gene: TRBJ2-1; V gene: TRBV11-2; D gene: TRBD2; CDR3 protein: CASSYTSGGANEQFF; CDR3 DNA: TGTGCCAGCAGCTATACTAGCGGGGGGGCCAATGAGCAGTTCTTC
clone size: few; J gene: TRBJ2-1; V gene: TRBV20-1; D gene: .; CDR3 protein: CSALAPSSYNEQFF; CDR3 DNA: TGCAGTGCTCTAGCGCCGAGCTCCTACAATGAGCAGTTCTTC
clone size: .; J gene: TRBJ1-1; V gene: TRBV2; D gene: .; CDR3 protein: CATTQWKRWSGNTEAFF; CDR3 DNA: TGTGCCACCACCCAATGGAAACGTTGGTCTGGGAACACTGAAGCTTTCTTT
clone size: few; J gene: TRBJ2-2; V gene: TRBV5-1; D gene: .; CDR3 protein: CASSSTLRANTGELFF; CDR3 DNA: TGCGCCAGCAGCTCAACACTCCGCGCGAACACCGGGGAGCTGTTTTTT
clone size: few; J gene: TRBJ1-1; V gene: TRBV9; D gene: .; CDR3 protein: CASSMSSEGTEAFF; CDR3 DNA: TGTGCCAGCAGCATGTCAAGTGAGGGCACTGAAGCTTTCTTT
clone size: few; J gene: TRBJ1-1; V gene: TRBV3-1; D gene: .; CDR3 protein: CASSQDPGGFF; CDR3 DNA: TGTGCCAGCAGCCAAGACCCCGGAGGTTTCTTT
clone size: few; J gene: TRBJ2-7; V gene: TRBV6-2/TRBV6-3; D gene: TRBD1; CDR3 protein: CASSYLQGYEQYF; CDR3 DNA: TGTGCCAGCAGTTACCTACAGGGGTACGAGCAGTACTTC
clone size: few; J gene: TRBJ1-3; V gene: TRBV7-2; D gene: .; CDR3 protein: CASSLVRVGGNTIYF; CDR3 DNA: TGTGCCAGCAGCTTAGTCAGGGTTGGGGGAAACACCATATATTTT
clone size: few; J gene: TRBJ2-3; V gene: TRBV12-3/TRBV12-4; D gene: TRBD2; CDR3 protein: CASSSTSGVPDTQYF; CDR3 DNA: TGTGCCAGCAGCTCGACTAGCGGGGTCCCAGATACGCAGTATTTT
clone size: many; J gene: TRBJ2-3; V gene: TRBV5-5; D gene: .; CDR3 protein: CASRRISTDTQYF; CDR3 DNA: TGTGCCAGCAGGCGGATTAGCACAGATACGCAGTATTTT
clone size: .; J gene: TRBJ2-7; V gene: TRBV7-2; D gene: TRBD2; CDR3 protein: CASSDFRTSVTYEQYF; CDR3 DNA: TGTGCCAGCAGCGACTTCCGGACTAGCGTAACCTACGAGCAGTACTTC
clone size: .; J gene: TRBJ2-2; V gene: TRBV7-3; D gene: .; CDR3 protein: CASSLKGGNTGELFF; CDR3 DNA: TGTGCCAGCAGCTTAAAGGGGGGGAACACCGGGGAGCTGTTTTTT
clone size: .; J gene: TRBJ1-2; V gene: TRBV6-1; D gene: .; CDR3 protein: CASRPSEGGGYTF; CDR3 DNA: TGTGCCAGCAGACCCTCCGAGGGCGGGGGCTACACCTTC
clone size: .; J gene: TRBJ1-6; V gene: TRBV10-3; D gene: .; CDR3 protein: CAIRETNSPLHF; CDR3 DNA: TGTGCCATCAGGGAAACCAATTCACCCCTCCACTTT
clone size: .; J gene: TRBJ1-1; V gene: TRBV6-5; D gene: .; CDR3 protein: CSSKENTEAFF; CDR3 DNA: TGTTCCAGCAAGGAAAACACTGAAGCTTTCTTT
clone size: .; J gene: TRBJ1-4; V gene: TRBV5-1; D gene: .; CDR3 protein: CASSSGGADNEKLFF; CDR3 DNA: TGCGCCAGCAGCTCGGGAGGGGCGGATAATGAAAAACTGTTTTTT
clone size: few; J gene: TRBJ1-2; V gene: TRBV20-1; D gene: .; CDR3 protein: CSAAEQNYGYTF; CDR3 DNA: TGCAGTGCGGCAGAACAAAATTATGGCTACACCTTC